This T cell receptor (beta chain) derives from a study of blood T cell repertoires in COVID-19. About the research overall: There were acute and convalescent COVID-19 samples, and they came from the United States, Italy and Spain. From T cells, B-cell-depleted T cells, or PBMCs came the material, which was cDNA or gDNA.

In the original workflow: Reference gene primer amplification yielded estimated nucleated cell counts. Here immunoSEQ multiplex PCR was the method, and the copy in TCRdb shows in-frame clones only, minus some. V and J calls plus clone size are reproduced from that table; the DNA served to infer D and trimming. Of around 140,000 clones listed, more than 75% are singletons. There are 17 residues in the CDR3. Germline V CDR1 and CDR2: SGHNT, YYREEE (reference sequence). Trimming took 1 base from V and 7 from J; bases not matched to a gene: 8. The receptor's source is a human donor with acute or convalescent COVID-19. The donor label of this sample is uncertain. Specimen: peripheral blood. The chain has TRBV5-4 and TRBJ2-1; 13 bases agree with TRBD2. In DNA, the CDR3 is TGTGCCAGCAGCTTGTTCACTAGCGGGAGGGTTAGTAATGAGCAGTTCTTC. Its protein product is CASSLFTSGRVSNEQFF.